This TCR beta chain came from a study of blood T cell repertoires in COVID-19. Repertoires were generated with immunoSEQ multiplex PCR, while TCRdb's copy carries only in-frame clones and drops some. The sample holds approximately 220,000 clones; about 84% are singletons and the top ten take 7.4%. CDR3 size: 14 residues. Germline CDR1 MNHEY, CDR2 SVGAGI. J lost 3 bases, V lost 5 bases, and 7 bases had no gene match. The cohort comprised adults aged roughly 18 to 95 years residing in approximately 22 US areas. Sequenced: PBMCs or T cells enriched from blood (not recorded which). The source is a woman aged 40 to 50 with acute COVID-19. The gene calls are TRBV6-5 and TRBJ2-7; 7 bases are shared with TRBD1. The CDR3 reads CASSQRDSLYEQYF. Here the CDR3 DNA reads TGTGCCAGCAGTCAGAGGGACAGTCTCTACGAGCAGTACTTC.